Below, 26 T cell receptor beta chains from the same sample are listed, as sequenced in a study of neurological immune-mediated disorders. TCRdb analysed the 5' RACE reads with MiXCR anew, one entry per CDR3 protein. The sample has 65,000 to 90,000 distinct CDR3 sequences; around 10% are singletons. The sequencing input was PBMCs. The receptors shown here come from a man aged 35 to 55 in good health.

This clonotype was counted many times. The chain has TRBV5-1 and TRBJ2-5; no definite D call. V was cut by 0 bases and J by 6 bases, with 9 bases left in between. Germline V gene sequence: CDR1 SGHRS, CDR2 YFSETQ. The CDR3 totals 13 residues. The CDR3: CASSLEGMKTQYF. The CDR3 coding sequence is TGCGCCAGCAGCTTGGAGGGAATGAAGACCCAGTACTTC.

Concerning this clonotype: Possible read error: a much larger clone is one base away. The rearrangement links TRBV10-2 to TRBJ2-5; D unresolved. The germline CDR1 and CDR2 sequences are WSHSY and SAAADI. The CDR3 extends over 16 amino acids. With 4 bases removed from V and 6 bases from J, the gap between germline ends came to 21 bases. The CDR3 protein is CASSALVASNKKTQYF. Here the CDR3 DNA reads TGCGCCAGCAGTGCGTTGGTCGCCTCCAACAAAAAGACCCAGTACTTC.

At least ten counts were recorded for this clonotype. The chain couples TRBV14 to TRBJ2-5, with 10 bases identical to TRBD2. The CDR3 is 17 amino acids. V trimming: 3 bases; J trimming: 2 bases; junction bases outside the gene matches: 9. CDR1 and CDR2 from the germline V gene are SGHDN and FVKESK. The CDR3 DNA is TGTGCCAGCAGCCATCCGGGACTAGCGCGGTGGCAAGAGACCCAGTACTTC. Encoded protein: CASSHPGLARWQETQYF. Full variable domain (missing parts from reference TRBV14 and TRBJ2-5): EAGVTQFPSHSVIEKGQTVTLRCDPISGHDNLYWYRRVMGKEIKFLLHFVKESKQDESGMPNNRFLAERTGGTYSTLKVQPAELEDSGVYFCASSHPGLARWQETQYFGPGTRLLVL.

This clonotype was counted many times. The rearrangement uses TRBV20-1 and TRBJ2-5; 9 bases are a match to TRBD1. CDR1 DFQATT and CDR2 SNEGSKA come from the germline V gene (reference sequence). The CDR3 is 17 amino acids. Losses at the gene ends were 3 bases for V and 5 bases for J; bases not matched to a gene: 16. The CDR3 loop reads CSARAHPWTGAGETQYF. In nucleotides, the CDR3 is TGCAGTGCTAGGGCTCATCCCTGGACAGGGGCCGGGGAGACCCAGTACTTC.

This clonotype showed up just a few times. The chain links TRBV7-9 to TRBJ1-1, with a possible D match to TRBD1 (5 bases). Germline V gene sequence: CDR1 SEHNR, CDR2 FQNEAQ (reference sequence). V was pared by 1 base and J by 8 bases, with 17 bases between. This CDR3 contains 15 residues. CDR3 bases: TGTGCCAGCAGCTTAGGTCAGGGCGGGAGGACCGAAGCTTTCTTT. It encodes CASSLGQGGRTEAFF.

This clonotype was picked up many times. The CDR3 coding sequence is TGCGCCAGCAGCTTGGTATCCGGGTGGAATCAGCCCCAGCATTTT. Encoded protein: CASSLVSGWNQPQHF. This sequence joins TRBV5-1 and TRBJ1-5; D call uncertain. The V end lost 0 bases, the J end lost 4 bases, and 11 bases lay between the germline ends. The CDR3 totals 15 residues. CDR1 and CDR2 (germline): SGHRS, YFSETQ.

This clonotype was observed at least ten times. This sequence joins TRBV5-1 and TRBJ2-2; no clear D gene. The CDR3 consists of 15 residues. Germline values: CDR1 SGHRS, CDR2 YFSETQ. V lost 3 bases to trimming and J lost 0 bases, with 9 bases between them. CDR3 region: CASSSTDANTGELFF. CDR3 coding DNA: TGCGCCAGCAGCTCGACGGACGCGAACACCGGGGAGCTGTTTTTT.

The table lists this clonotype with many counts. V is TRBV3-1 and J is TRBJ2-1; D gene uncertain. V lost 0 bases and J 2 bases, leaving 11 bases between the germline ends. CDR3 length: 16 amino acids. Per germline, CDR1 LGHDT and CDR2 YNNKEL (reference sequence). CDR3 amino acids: CASSQDLSSPYNEQFF. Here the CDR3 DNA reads TGTGCCAGCAGCCAAGATCTGAGTAGCCCCTACAATGAGCAGTTCTTC.

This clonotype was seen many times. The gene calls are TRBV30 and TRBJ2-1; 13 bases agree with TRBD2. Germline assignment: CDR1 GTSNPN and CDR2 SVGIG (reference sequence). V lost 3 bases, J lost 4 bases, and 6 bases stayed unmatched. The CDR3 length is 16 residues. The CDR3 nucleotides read TGTGCCTGGAGCCGGACTAGCGGGGGAACGTACAATGAGCAGTTCTTC. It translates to CAWSRTSGGTYNEQFF.

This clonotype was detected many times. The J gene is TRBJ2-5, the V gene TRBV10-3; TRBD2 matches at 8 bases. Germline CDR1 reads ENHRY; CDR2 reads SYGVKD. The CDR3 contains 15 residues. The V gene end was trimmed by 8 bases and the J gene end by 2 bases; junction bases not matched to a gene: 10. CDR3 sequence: CAIQWELADQETQYF. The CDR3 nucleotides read TGTGCCATCCAATGGGAACTAGCGGATCAAGAGACCCAGTACTTC.

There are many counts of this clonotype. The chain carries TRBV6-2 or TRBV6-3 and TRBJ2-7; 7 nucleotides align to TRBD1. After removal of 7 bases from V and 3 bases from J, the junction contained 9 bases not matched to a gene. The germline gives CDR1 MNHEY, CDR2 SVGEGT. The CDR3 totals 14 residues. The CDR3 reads CASTSPGTVYEQYF. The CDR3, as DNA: TGTGCCAGCACCTCACCCGGGACAGTCTACGAGCAGTACTTC.

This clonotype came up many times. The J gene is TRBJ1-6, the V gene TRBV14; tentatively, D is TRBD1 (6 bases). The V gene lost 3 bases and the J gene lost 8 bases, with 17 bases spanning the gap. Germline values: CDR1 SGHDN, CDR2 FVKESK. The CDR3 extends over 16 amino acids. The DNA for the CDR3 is TGTGCCAGCAGCCAGGGGGCTGGTCTCTTTGATTCACCCCTCCACTTT. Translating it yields CASSQGAGLFDSPLHF. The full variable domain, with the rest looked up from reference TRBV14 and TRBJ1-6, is EAGVTQFPSHSVIEKGQTVTLRCDPISGHDNLYWYRRVMGKEIKFLLHFVKESKQDESGMPNNRFLAERTGGTYSTLKVQPAELEDSGVYFCASSQGAGLFDSPLHFGNGTRLTVT.

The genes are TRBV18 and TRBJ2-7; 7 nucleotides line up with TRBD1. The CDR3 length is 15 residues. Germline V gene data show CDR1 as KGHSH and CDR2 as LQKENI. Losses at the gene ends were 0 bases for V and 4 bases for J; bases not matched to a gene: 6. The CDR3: CASSPPQGYGYEQYF. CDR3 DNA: TGTGCCAGCTCACCACCACAGGGGTATGGGTACGAGCAGTACTTC.

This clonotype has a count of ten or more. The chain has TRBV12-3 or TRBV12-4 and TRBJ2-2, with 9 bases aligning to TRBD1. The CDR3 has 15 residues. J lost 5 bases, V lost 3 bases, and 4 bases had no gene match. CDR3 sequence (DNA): TGTGCCAGCAGTTTCGGGACAGGGTCTACCGGGGAGCTGTTTTTT. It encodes CASSFGTGSTGELFF.

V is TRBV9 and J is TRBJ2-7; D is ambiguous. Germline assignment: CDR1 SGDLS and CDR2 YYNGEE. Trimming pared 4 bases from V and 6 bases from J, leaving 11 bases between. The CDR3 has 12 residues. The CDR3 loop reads CASSILHLEQYF. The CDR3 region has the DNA TGTGCCAGCAGCATACTTCACCTCGAGCAGTACTTC.

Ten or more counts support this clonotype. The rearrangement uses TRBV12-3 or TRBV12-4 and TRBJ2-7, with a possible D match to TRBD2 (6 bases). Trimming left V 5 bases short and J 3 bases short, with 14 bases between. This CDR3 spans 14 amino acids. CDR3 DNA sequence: TGTGCCAGCAGTCGCCTGGGAGGAAGCTACGAGCAGTACTTC. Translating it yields CASSRLGGSYEQYF.

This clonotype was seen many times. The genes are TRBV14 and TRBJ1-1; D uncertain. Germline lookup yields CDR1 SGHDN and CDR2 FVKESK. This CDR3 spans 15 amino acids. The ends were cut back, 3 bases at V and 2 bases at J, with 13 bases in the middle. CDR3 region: CASSHIRSFNTEAFF. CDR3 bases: TGTGCCAGCAGCCACATCAGGAGCTTTAACACTGAAGCTTTCTTT.

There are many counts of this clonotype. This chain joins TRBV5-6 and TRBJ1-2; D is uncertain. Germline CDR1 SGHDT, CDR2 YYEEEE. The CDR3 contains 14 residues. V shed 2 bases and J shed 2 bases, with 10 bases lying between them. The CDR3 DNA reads TGTGCCAGCAGCTTAGGAGTTTCAAACTATGGCTACACCTTC. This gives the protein CASSLGVSNYGYTF.

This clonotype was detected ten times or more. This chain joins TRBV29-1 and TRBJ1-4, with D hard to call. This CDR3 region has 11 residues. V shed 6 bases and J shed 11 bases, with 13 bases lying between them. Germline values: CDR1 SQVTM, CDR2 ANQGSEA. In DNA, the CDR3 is TGCAGCGTAGAATGGTTGGACAAACTGTTTTTT. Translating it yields CSVEWLDKLFF.

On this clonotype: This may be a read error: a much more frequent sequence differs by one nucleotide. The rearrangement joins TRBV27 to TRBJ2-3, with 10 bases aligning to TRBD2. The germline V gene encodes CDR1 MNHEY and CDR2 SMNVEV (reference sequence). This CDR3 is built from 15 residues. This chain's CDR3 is CASRLAGGVADTLYF. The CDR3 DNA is TGTGCCAGCAGGTTAGCGGGAGGTGTAGCAGATACGCTGTATTTT.

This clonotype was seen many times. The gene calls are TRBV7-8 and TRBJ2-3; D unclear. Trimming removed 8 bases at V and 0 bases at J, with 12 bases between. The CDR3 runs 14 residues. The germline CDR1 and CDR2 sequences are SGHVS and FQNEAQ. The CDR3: CASEALSSTDTQYF. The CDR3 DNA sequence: TGTGCCAGCGAGGCCCTATCCAGCACAGATACGCAGTATTTT.

The CDR3 DNA sequence: TGTGCCTGGAGTTGGGACAGGGTTGGTTCACCCCTCCACTTT. Protein sequence: CAWSWDRVGSPLHF. J is TRBJ1-6 and V is TRBV30; TRBD1 matches 9 bases. This CDR3 region has 14 residues. CDR1 is GTSNPN and CDR2 is SVGIG in the germline V gene (reference sequence). V shed 2 bases and J 9 bases; nucleotides not matched to a gene: 5.

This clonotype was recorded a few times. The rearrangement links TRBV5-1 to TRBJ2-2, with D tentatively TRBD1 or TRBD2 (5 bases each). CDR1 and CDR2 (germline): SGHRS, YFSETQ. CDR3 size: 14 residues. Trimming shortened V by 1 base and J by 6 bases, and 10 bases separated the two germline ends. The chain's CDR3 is CASSLQGVSGELFF. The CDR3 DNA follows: TGCGCCAGCAGCTTGCAGGGAGTATCCGGGGAGCTGTTTTTT. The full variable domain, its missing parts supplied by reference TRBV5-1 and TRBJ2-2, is KAGVTQTPRYLIKTRGQQVTLSCSPISGHRSVSWYQQTPGQGLQFLFEYFSETQRNKGNFPGRFSGRQFSNSRSEMNVSTLELGDSALYLCASSLQGVSGELFFGEGSRLTVL.

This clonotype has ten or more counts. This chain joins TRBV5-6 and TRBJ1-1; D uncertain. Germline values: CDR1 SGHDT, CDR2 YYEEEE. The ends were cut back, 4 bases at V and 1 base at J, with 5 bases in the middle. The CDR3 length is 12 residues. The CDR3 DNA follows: TGTGCCAGCAGCCCCCAGAACACTGAAGCTTTCTTT. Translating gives CASSPQNTEAFF.

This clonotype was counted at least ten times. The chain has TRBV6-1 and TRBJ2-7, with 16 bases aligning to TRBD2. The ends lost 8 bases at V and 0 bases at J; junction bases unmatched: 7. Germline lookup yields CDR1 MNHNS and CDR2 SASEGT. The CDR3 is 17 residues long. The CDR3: CASLPGTSGRASYEQYF. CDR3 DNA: TGTGCCAGCCTCCCCGGGACTAGCGGGAGGGCCTCCTACGAGCAGTACTTC.

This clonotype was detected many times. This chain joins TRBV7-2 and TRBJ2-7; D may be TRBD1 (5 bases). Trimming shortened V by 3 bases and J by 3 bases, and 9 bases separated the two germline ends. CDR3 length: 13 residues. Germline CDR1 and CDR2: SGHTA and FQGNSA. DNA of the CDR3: TGTGCCAGCAGCTTCAGGGATTACTACGAGCAGTACTTC. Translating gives CASSFRDYYEQYF.